These T cell receptor beta chains were read from a single sample in a study of cytomegalovirus exposure and HLA in healthy donors. This table comes from immunoSEQ multiplex PCR, and its TCRdb copy is limited to in-frame clones, with some not included. Altogether over 80,000 clones are present, 81% being singletons, with the ten largest covering more than 4.5%. Sequenced input: PBMCs. The receptors shown here come from a man in his forties in good health and CMV-seropositive. Both conserved end residues are part of each CDR3. A D gene is named only where the DNA matches it firmly. Not every row has a clone size; where given, it reads once, few, many or a size class.

abundance	v_gene	d_gene	len	j_gene	CDR3nt	CDR3aa
NA	TRBV27	TRBD1	14	TRBJ1-5	TGTGCCAGCAGCCTGACAGGGGTGAATCAGCCCCAGCATTTT	CASSLTGVNQPQHF
NA	TRBV11-2	NA	13	TRBJ2-1	TGTGCCAGCAGCTTAGATCCCCCAAATGAGCAGTTCTTC	CASSLDPPNEQFF
NA	TRBV2	NA	15	TRBJ1-2	TGTGCCAGCAGTGAGGTGGGGGAGGAGAACTATGGTTACACCTTC	CASSEVGEENYGYTF
once	TRBV6-1	TRBD1	15	TRBJ1-3	TGTGCCAGCAGGGCGGACAGGGTGGCTGGAAACACCATATATTTT	CASRADRVAGNTIYF
NA	TRBV9	NA	16	TRBJ2-7	TGTGCCAGCAGCCCCGTACCCGTGGACGGGACCTACGAGCAGTACTTC	CASSPVPVDGTYEQYF
NA	TRBV18	NA	15	TRBJ2-7	TGTGCCAGCTCATCGTCCGGGACTGAAACCTACGAGCAGTACTTC	CASSSSGTETYEQYF
NA	TRBV7-7	TRBD1	16	TRBJ2-2	TGTGCCAGCAGCTTACGGGACAGGGGTCTCACCGGGGAGCTGTTTTTT	CASSLRDRGLTGELFF
few	TRBV2	TRBD1	16	TRBJ1-2	TGTGCCAGCAGGAACCACCAGGGGGCGCATAACTATGGCTACACCTTC	CASRNHQGAHNYGYTF
few	TRBV19	TRBD1	16	TRBJ1-2	TGTGCCAGTAGTCCGCCGGGACAGGGGGGCTTGAATGGCTACACCTTC	CASSPPGQGGLNGYTF
NA	TRBV6-5	TRBD1	16	TRBJ1-2	TGTGCCAGCAGTTTCCTGGGTTCGACAGGGGACTCTGGCTACACCTTC	CASSFLGSTGDSGYTF
NA	TRBV5-1	NA	13	TRBJ2-5	TGCGCCAGCAGCTTGGAGACTCAAGAGACCCAGTACTTC	CASSLETQETQYF
NA	TRBV7-8	NA	15	TRBJ2-5	TGTGCCAGCAGCCGACGTGGGACACGTCAAGAGACCCAGTACTTC	CASSRRGTRQETQYF
NA	TRBV4-1	NA	13	TRBJ2-7	TGCGCCAGCAGCCATAACCCTAGGGGGGAGCAGTACTTC	CASSHNPRGEQYF
NA	TRBV11-2	NA	13	TRBJ1-1	TGTGCCAGCAGTTTAACAGGGTTCACTGAAGCTTTCTTT	CASSLTGFTEAFF
few	TRBV4-1	NA	15	TRBJ1-1	TGCGCCAGCAGCCAAGATCGGGGGGGGCACACTGAAGCTTTCTTT	CASSQDRGGHTEAFF
NA	TRBV6-1	TRBD1	15	TRBJ2-2	TGTGCCAGCAGTACCATAGGACAGGGGACCGGGGAGCTGTTTTTT	CASSTIGQGTGELFF
NA	TRBV5-1	NA	15	TRBJ1-2	TGTGCCAGCAGCTTGAAGGCGGGGGGAGACTATGGCTACACCTTC	CASSLKAGGDYGYTF
NA	TRBV30	NA	16	TRBJ1-4	TGTGCCTGGAGTGTACCGGGAGGGACAACTAATGAAAAACTGTTTTTT	CAWSVPGGTTNEKLFF
NA	TRBV19	NA	12	TRBJ1-1	TGTGCCAGTACCCCTGTCTGGGGCGCAGCTTTCTTT	CASTPVWGAAFF
once	TRBV18	TRBD1	16	TRBJ1-3	TGTGCCAGCTCTCCCGGGACAGGAAGCTCTGGAAACACCATATATTTT	CASSPGTGSSGNTIYF
NA	TRBV18	NA	15	TRBJ2-5	TGTGCCAGCTCCCTGACCCGCCAGGCTCAAGAGACCCAGTACTTC	CASSLTRQAQETQYF
once	TRBV19	NA	12	TRBJ2-7	TGTGCCAACCTTAGGAGGGGCTACGAGCAGTACTTC	CANLRRGYEQYF
NA	TRBV7-6	NA	14	TRBJ2-1	TGTGCCAGCAGCTTAACTACGGGATACAATGAGCAGTTCTTC	CASSLTTGYNEQFF
NA	TRBV15	NA	14	TRBJ1-1	TGTGCCACCAGCAGAGATTTTGAGAGTACTGAAGCTTTCTTT	CATSRDFESTEAFF
NA	TRBV11-2	NA	14	TRBJ1-5	TGTGCCAGCAGCTTAGAGCCTACAGGACAGCCCCAGCATTTT	CASSLEPTGQPQHF
NA	TRBV28	NA	14	TRBJ1-5	TGTGCCAGCAGCGAAATTTCAGGGGTTCAGCCCCAGCATTTT	CASSEISGVQPQHF
NA	TRBV28	NA	16	TRBJ2-5	TGTGCCAGCAGGTCCTCGGGTGGGCAGGGTCTGGAGACCCAGTACTTC	CASRSSGGQGLETQYF